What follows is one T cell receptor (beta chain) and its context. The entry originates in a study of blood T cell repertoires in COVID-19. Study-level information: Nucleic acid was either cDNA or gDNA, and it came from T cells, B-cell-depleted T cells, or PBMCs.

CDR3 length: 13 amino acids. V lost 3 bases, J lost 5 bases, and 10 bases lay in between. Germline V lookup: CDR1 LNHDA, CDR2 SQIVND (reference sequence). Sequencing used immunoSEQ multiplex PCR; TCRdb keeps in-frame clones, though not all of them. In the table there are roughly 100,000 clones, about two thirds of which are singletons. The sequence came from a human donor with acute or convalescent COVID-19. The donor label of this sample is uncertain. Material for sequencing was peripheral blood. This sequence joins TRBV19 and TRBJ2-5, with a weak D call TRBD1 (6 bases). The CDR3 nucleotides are TGTGCCAGTAGTATGAACAGGGCGGAGACCCAGTACTTC. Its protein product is CASSMNRAETQYF.